These 24 T cell receptor beta chains came from one sample sequenced in a study of T-cell reconstitution after alpha-beta-depleted transplantation in children. It was with unique molecular identifiers that the TCRbeta library was prepared. TCRdb used MiXCR to reprocess the PCR reads, holding one entry per CDR3 protein. In the table there are 350,000 to 450,000 distinct CDR3 sequences, about 14% of which are singletons. The starting material was PBMCs, obtained from the stem cell graft. The origin of the receptors is a human donor who donated a stem cell graft to a child with Fanconi anemia.

This clonotype was counted between two and nine times. The V and J genes are TRBV18 and TRBJ2-7; 9 bases align to TRBD1. Losses at the gene ends were 6 bases for V and 0 bases for J; bases not matched to a gene: 6. Germline V lookup: CDR1 KGHSH, CDR2 LQKENI. The CDR3 is 15 amino acids. The CDR3 sequence: CASSPGTGSSYEQYV. CDR3 DNA sequence: TGTGCCAGCTCCCCCGGGACAGGGAGCTCCTACGAGCAGTACGTC.

This clonotype was seen more than once but under ten times. This chain uses TRBV7-2 with TRBJ2-3; a possible D gene is TRBD1 (5 bases). The CDR3 consists of 14 residues. Germline V gene sequence: CDR1 SGHTA, CDR2 FQGNSA. Trimming took 2 bases from V and 3 from J, leaving 9 bases between them. The CDR3 loop reads CASSLPAGTDTQYF. The CDR3 DNA is TGTGCCAGCAGCTTACCGGCAGGGACAGATACGCAGTATTTT.

The chain is built from TRBV2 and TRBJ1-6; TRBD1 matches at 9 bases. The CDR3 is 14 residues long. Germline assignment: CDR1 SNHLY and CDR2 FYNNEI. J gave up 8 bases and V 4 bases, and 3 bases lay outside the gene matches. CDR3 nucleotides: TGTGCCAGCAGTGGCGACAGGGGGTATTCACCCCTCCACTTT. Protein sequence: CASSGDRGYSPLHF. Full variable domain (outside the CDR3, taken from reference TRBV2 and TRBJ1-6): EPEVTQTPSHQVTQMGQEVILRCVPISNHLYFYWYRQILGQKVEFLVSFYNNEISEKSEIFDDQFSVERPDGSNFTLKIRSTKLEDSAMYFCASSGDRGYSPLHFGNGTRLTVT.

This clonotype was detected only a few times. The gene calls are TRBV6-2 or TRBV6-3 and TRBJ1-1; no clear D gene. CDR3 size: 14 residues. The germline CDR1 and CDR2 sequences are MNHEY and SVGEGT. Deletions cut 0 bases from V and 0 bases from J, with 5 bases between. In DNA, the CDR3 is TGTGCCAGCAGTTACTCCAGTTTGAACACTGAAGCTTTCTTT. It specifies CASSYSSLNTEAFF.

The chain uses TRBV5-1 and TRBJ2-1, with D tentatively TRBD1 or TRBD2 (5 bases each). Germline lookup yields CDR1 SGHRS and CDR2 YFSETQ. V was trimmed by 4 bases and J by 2 bases, leaving 19 bases between them. The CDR3 sequence is 17 residues long. The CDR3 DNA sequence: TGCGCCAGCAGCGCGACCGGGACCCCGGGGCCCTACAATGAGCAGTTCTTC. Its translation: CASSATGTPGPYNEQFF.

This clonotype has only a few counts. This chain's CDR3 is CASSSAPRGEQYF. CDR3 nucleotides: TGTGCCAGCAGCTCGGCCCCCCGGGGCGAGCAGTACTTC. J is TRBJ2-7 and V is TRBV7-2; D is perhaps TRBD2 (5 bases). The CDR3 length is 13 residues. V gave up 4 bases and J gave up 6 bases, with 13 bases separating them. Germline V CDR1 and CDR2: SGHTA, FQGNSA.

This clonotype turned up a few times. The chain is built from TRBV6-1 and TRBJ2-7; no clear D. The length of the CDR3 is 16 residues. Germline lookup yields CDR1 MNHNS and CDR2 SASEGT. The germline V and J ends were trimmed by 9 bases and 0 bases, with 21 bases remaining between them. The CDR3 reads CASTSLELLSSYEQYV. DNA for the CDR3: TGTGCCAGTACATCATTGGAGCTGCTAAGCTCCTACGAGCAGTACGTC.

This clonotype appeared a few times. The V call is TRBV6-5, the J call TRBJ1-1, with D uncertain. The CDR3 covers 13 residues. The germline V gene has CDR1 MNHEY and CDR2 SVGAGI. Trimming removed 3 bases at V and 1 base at J, with 6 bases between. For the CDR3, the DNA is TGTGCCAGCAGTTATGTCCAGAACACTGAAGCTTTCTTT. Its translation is CASSYVQNTEAFF.

This clonotype showed up just a few times. J is TRBJ1-2 and V is TRBV3-1; the D gene is possibly TRBD1 (5 bases). The CDR3 loop spans 13 amino acids. Trimming stripped 1 base from V and 5 bases from J, with 8 bases between. From germline, CDR1 is LGHDT and CDR2 YNNKEL (reference sequence). The CDR3 reads CASSQAGGYGYTF. The CDR3 DNA reads as TGTGCCAGCAGCCAAGCCGGGGGATATGGCTACACCTTC.

This clonotype came up a few times. This chain joins TRBV27 and TRBJ2-5, with TRBD1 as a possible D gene (6 bases). V dropped 3 bases and J dropped 4 bases, with 18 bases sitting between them. This CDR3 contains 16 residues. Germline V CDR1 and CDR2: MNHEY, SMNVEV (reference sequence). The CDR3 protein is CASSLLGARGSETQYF. For the CDR3, the DNA is TGTGCCAGCAGTTTGCTTGGAGCCAGGGGCTCAGAGACCCAGTACTTC.

V is TRBV2 and J is TRBJ2-5; TRBD1 or TRBD2 may be the D gene (5 bases each). CDR1 is SNHLY, CDR2 FYNNEI, per germline. The V and J ends lost 10 bases and 2 bases respectively, with 17 bases between them. The length of the CDR3 is 14 residues. DNA of the CDR3: TGTGCCACCAAAAGGGGACGTTCACAAGAGACCCAGTACTTC. This codes for CATKRGRSQETQYF.

This clonotype was detected ten times or more. This rearrangement joins TRBV7-2 to TRBJ2-6; D is uncertain. The germline V gene has CDR1 SGHTA and CDR2 FQGNSA. The CDR3 loop spans 14 amino acids. Deletions cut 2 bases from V and 4 bases from J, with 6 bases between. Here the CDR3 DNA reads TGTGCCAGCAGCTTATTCCCAGGGGCCAACGTCCTGACTTTC. Its translation: CASSLFPGANVLTF.

A note on this clonotype: The junction does not match germline at one end; this may be a read error. The chain uses TRBV5-1 and TRBJ2-3, with D unresolved. CDR3 length: 18 amino acids. CDR1 and CDR2 from the germline V gene are SGHRS and YFSETQ. The CDR3 DNA sequence: TGCGCCAACAGCTTGGCCGGGCGGCGCGGCCCTAGCACAGATACGCAGTATTTT. As protein: CANSLAGRRGPSTDTQYF.

This clonotype turned up a few times. The gene calls are TRBV9 and TRBJ2-5; a weak D match, TRBD1 (6 bases). This CDR3 is 13 amino acids long. V gave up 0 bases and J gave up 4 bases, with 7 bases separating them. Germline lookup yields CDR1 SGDLS and CDR2 YYNGEE. The DNA of the CDR3 is TGTGCCAGCAGCGTAGCAGGGGCAGAGACCCAGTACTTC. The encoded protein is CASSVAGAETQYF.

This clonotype was recorded a few times. This chain joins TRBV13 and TRBJ2-5; TRBD1 aligns across 7 bases. The CDR3 totals 15 residues. V lost 1 base, J lost 5 bases, and 7 bases stayed unmatched. CDR1 is PRHDT, CDR2 FYEKMQ, per germline (reference sequence). The CDR3, as DNA: TGTGCCAGCAGCTTAGCGACAGGGCCGGGGGAGACCCAGTACTTC. Protein product: CASSLATGPGETQYF.

This clonotype was observed many times. This chain links TRBV5-1 with TRBJ1-3; possibly TRBD1 for D (6 bases). With 0 bases removed from V and 4 bases from J, the gap between germline ends came to 14 bases. The CDR3 has 16 amino acids. From germline, CDR1 is SGHRS and CDR2 YFSETQ. CDR3 loop: CASSLDGGGGGNTIYF. As DNA, the CDR3 is TGCGCCAGCAGCTTGGACGGCGGGGGGGGCGGAAACACCATATATTTT.

This clonotype came up a few times. The chain couples TRBV6-2 or TRBV6-3 to TRBJ1-1; TRBD1 might be the D (5 bases). V lost 2 bases and J lost 1, with 11 bases in between. Germline V gene sequence: CDR1 MNHEY, CDR2 SVGEGT. CDR3 length: 15 residues. The CDR3 loop reads CASSYHVRENTEAFF. CDR3 nucleotide sequence: TGTGCCAGCAGTTACCACGTCAGGGAGAACACTGAAGCTTTCTTT.

The chain is built from TRBV20-1 and TRBJ2-5; D gene uncertain. This CDR3 is 12 amino acids long. V lost 4 bases to trimming and J lost 5 bases, with 11 bases between them. The germline V gene encodes CDR1 DFQATT and CDR2 SNEGSKA (reference sequence). In DNA form, the CDR3 reads TGCAGTGCTACCCCCAACGCGGAGACCCAGTACTTC. It encodes CSATPNAETQYF.

This clonotype was detected ten times or more. The V call is TRBV29-1, the J call TRBJ2-1; D unclear. The CDR3 runs to 12 residues. V shed 6 bases and J shed 3 bases, with 9 bases lying between them. Germline CDR1 is SQVTM and CDR2 is ANQGSEA. The CDR3 DNA reads as TGCAGCGTAGGGTCGGACTACAATGAGCAGTTCTTC. Translating gives CSVGSDYNEQFF.

This chain joins TRBV4-3 and TRBJ1-1; TRBD1 matches 7 bases. Germline trimming cut 0 bases from V and 8 bases from J; bases unmatched to any gene: 12. The CDR3 consists of 16 residues. In germline, CDR1 is LGHNA, CDR2 YSLEER. CDR3 loop: CASSQDLDREALEAFF. The CDR3 nucleotides read TGCGCCAGCAGCCAAGATCTTGACAGGGAAGCCCTCGAAGCTTTCTTT.

This sequence joins TRBV5-5 and TRBJ2-1; no firm D call. Germline CDR1 SGHKS, CDR2 YYEKEE (reference sequence). The CDR3 covers 13 residues. Trimming pared 1 base from V and 6 bases from J, leaving 8 bases between. For the CDR3, the DNA is TGTGCCAGCAGCTTGCATGTCGGCAATGAGCAGTTCTTC. Its translation is CASSLHVGNEQFF.

This clonotype was observed a few times. The chain has TRBV5-1 and TRBJ1-4, with D unclear. The CDR3 contains 15 residues. The germline V and J ends were trimmed by 4 bases and 3 bases, with 13 bases remaining between them. Per germline, CDR1 SGHRS and CDR2 YFSETQ. Written as DNA, the CDR3 is TGCGCCAGCAGCCGAGACGGGCAGGCTAATGAAAAACTGTTTTTT. Translating gives CASSRDGQANEKLFF.

This clonotype was seen more than once but under ten times. The chain combines TRBV3-1 with TRBJ1-2; TRBD1 agrees at 10 bases. The CDR3 contains 14 residues. From germline, CDR1 is LGHDT and CDR2 YNNKEL (reference sequence). The junction had 5 bases not matched to a gene; V was cut back by 8 bases and J by 2 bases. In nucleotides, the CDR3 is TGTGCCAGCGGACCGACAGGGGGCAACTATGGCTACACCTTC. It encodes CASGPTGGNYGYTF.

This clonotype was recorded many times. This chain uses TRBV5-6 with TRBJ2-2, with 9 bases identical to TRBD1. The CDR3 spans 17 residues. The ends lost 3 bases at V and 6 bases at J; junction bases unmatched: 12. CDR1 is SGHDT and CDR2 is YYEEEE in the germline V gene. For the CDR3, the DNA is TGTGCCAGCAGCTCCCTTAGGAGACAGGGGGATTCCGGGGAGCTGTTTTTT. Residues: CASSSLRRQGDSGELFF.